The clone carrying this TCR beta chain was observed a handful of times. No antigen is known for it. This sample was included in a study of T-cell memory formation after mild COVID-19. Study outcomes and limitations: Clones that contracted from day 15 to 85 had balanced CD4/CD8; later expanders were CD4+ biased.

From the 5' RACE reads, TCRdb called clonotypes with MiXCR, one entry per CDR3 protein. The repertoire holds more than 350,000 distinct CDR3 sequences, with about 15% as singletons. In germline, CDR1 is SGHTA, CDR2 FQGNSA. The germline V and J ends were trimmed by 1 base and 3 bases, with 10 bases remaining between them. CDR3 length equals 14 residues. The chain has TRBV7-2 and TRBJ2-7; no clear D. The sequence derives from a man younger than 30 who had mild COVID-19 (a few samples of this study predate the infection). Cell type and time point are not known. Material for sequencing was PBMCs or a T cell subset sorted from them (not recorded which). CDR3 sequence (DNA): TGTGCCAGCAGCTTAGAGGGATGGGGCTACGAGCAGTACTTC. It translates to CASSLEGWGYEQYF.